One sample yielded the 18 T cell receptor beta chains listed below, sequenced in a study of beta chain features in type 1 diabetes. The antigens of these receptors remain unknown. Overall study results and limits: All four CD4+ subsets from Type 1 diabetes patients carried moderately but significantly shorter TCRB CDR3s.

Expressed TCRB transcripts were sequenced because the entire RNA isolate underwent reverse transcription. Generated by immunoSEQ multiplex PCR, the TCRdb table keeps only in-frame clones and is missing some. The sample holds hundreds of thousands of clones, over 12% seen once. The sequenced material came from naive CD4+ T cells from blood. These receptors were obtained from a young man with type 1 diabetes.

This clone was found a few times. The rearrangement uses TRBV7-2 and TRBJ1-5; D is perhaps TRBD1 (5 bases). V lost 5 bases and J 3 bases, leaving 14 bases between the germline ends. Germline V gene data show CDR1 as SGHTA and CDR2 as FQGNSA. The CDR3 consists of 15 residues. CDR3 in DNA: TGTGCCAGCAGCACCTCGGCGGGGCCCAATCAGCCCCAGCATTTT. It encodes CASSTSAGPNQPQHF.

This chain joins TRBV5-1 and TRBJ2-2; 9 bases map to TRBD2. The V segment lost 3 bases and the J segment 3 bases; nucleotides outside the gene matches: 6. This CDR3 has 16 amino acids. The V gene's germline CDR1 is SGHRS and CDR2 YFSETQ. CDR3 in DNA: TGCGCCAGCAGCTCTACGACTAGCGGAGACACCGGGGAGCTGTTTTTT. This gives the protein CASSSTTSGDTGELFF.

This clone was observed a handful of times. The DNA of the CDR3 is TGTGCCAGCAGGAACAGTGGCCAAGAGACCCAGTACTTC. Translated, it gives CASRNSGQETQYF. This rearrangement joins TRBV28 to TRBJ2-5; D gene ambiguous. V was pared by 6 bases and J by 1 base, with 9 bases between. CDR3 length: 13 residues. Germline lookup yields CDR1 MDHEN and CDR2 SYDVKM.

The gene calls are TRBV5-4 and TRBJ2-2; unclear D gene. Germline V lookup: CDR1 SGHNT, CDR2 YYREEE (reference sequence). Trimming removed 1 base from V and 1 base from J, with 5 bases in between. This CDR3 region has 14 residues. CDR3 loop: CASSLRQNTGELFF. The CDR3 nucleotides read TGTGCCAGCAGCTTGAGACAGAACACCGGGGAGCTGTTTTTT.

This clone showed up just a few times. This chain uses TRBV28 with TRBJ2-7; D ambiguous. The CDR3 runs to 14 residues. Germline V lookup: CDR1 MDHEN, CDR2 SYDVKM. V was trimmed by 5 bases and J by 1 base, leaving 12 bases between them. The CDR3 DNA is TGTGCCAGCAGTCTCGGGCCACCGTCCTACGAGCAGTACTTC. This gives the protein CASSLGPPSYEQYF. Full variable domain (outside the CDR3, taken from reference TRBV28 and TRBJ2-7): DVKVTQSSRYLVKRTGEKVFLECVQDMDHENMFWYRQDPGLGLRLIYFSYDVKMKEKGDIPEGYSVSREKKERFSLILESASTNQTSMYLCASSLGPPSYEQYFGPGTRLTVT.

This clone was detected a few times. The chain joins TRBV9 to TRBJ2-7; D unclear. V was cut by 0 bases and J by 5 bases, with 12 bases left in between. The V gene's germline CDR1 is SGDLS and CDR2 YYNGEE. This CDR3 region has 14 residues. As DNA, the CDR3 is TGTGCCAGCAGCGTAGCTGCAAAGGGCCACGAGCAGTACTTC. Translated, it gives CASSVAAKGHEQYF.

This clone has a handful of counts. The chain combines TRBV7-2 with TRBJ1-5; D is uncertain. The CDR3 length is 15 residues. Germline CDR1 and CDR2: SGHTA and FQGNSA. V lost 1 base and J lost 0, with 7 bases in between. The CDR3 is CASSLGPASNQPQHF. CDR3 DNA sequence: TGTGCCAGCAGCTTAGGCCCGGCTAGCAATCAGCCCCAGCATTTT.

The chain combines TRBV6-4 with TRBJ2-3, with D possibly TRBD1 on 6 matching bases. V dropped 2 bases and J dropped 7 bases, with 10 bases sitting between them. This CDR3 has 13 amino acids. Germline loops: CDR1 MRHNA, CDR2 SNTAGT. This chain's CDR3 is CASSDVGTNTQYF. CDR3 DNA sequence: TGTGCCAGCAGTGACGTGGGGACAAATACGCAGTATTTT.

The chain links TRBV9 to TRBJ2-7, with D unclear. The CDR3 is made up of 15 amino acids. The V end was cut by 2 bases, the J end by 0 bases, with 12 bases between. Germline V gene sequence: CDR1 SGDLS, CDR2 YYNGEE. CDR3 sequence (DNA): TGTGCCAGCAGCGTTGAAGCGAGAAGCTCCTACGAGCAGTACTTC. Translating it yields CASSVEARSSYEQYF.

The chain employs TRBV18 and TRBJ2-1, with D maybe TRBD1 (5 bases). Looked up from germline, CDR1 is KGHSH and CDR2 is LQKENI. The CDR3 is made up of 13 amino acids. V lost 0 bases, J lost 15 bases, and 15 bases lay in between. CDR3 sequence (DNA): TGTGCCAGCTCACCACCGCAAAATGCAGGGTGGTTCTTC. This sequence encodes CASSPPQNAGWFF.

There are a few counts of this clone. The CDR3 sequence: CASSQLALAGEREQYF. The CDR3 nucleotides read TGCGCCAGCAGCCAACTGGCACTAGCGGGAGAACGCGAGCAGTACTTC. The rearrangement uses TRBV4-1 and TRBJ2-7; TRBD2 matches 11 bases. V lost 2 bases to trimming and J lost 6 bases; unmatched junction nucleotides: 9. Germline V gives CDR1 MGHRA, CDR2 YSYEKL. The CDR3 contains 16 residues.

The rearrangement links TRBV14 to TRBJ1-3; no firm D call. Germline CDR1 reads SGHDN; CDR2 reads FVKESK. Deletions cut 0 bases from V and 0 bases from J, with 12 bases between. The CDR3 covers 17 residues. The CDR3 is CASSQDFLGNSGNTIYF. The DNA of the CDR3 is TGTGCCAGCAGCCAAGATTTCCTCGGGAACTCTGGAAACACCATATATTTT.

This chain connects TRBV5-1 to TRBJ2-1; 9 nucleotides line up with TRBD2. The CDR3 length is 16 residues. With 3 bases clipped from V and 5 bases from J, the junction kept 9 bases outside the gene matches. Germline V gene data show CDR1 as SGHRS and CDR2 as YFSETQ. This chain's CDR3 is CASSSSPVAGDNEQFF. The CDR3 DNA reads TGCGCCAGCAGCTCCTCACCCGTAGCGGGGGACAATGAGCAGTTCTTC. The whole variable domain, remainder taken from reference TRBV5-1 and TRBJ2-1, is KAGVTQTPRYLIKTRGQQVTLSCSPISGHRSVSWYQQTPGQGLQFLFEYFSETQRNKGNFPGRFSGRQFSNSRSEMNVSTLELGDSALYLCASSSSPVAGDNEQFFGPGTRLTVL.

V gene TRBV10-3 combines with J gene TRBJ2-1, with 11 bases fitting TRBD2. The CDR3 length is 16 residues. The germline V gene has CDR1 ENHRY and CDR2 SYGVKD. V was pared by 0 bases and J by 6 bases, with 4 bases of the junction left unmatched. The CDR3: CAISESLAGGPNEQFF. In DNA, the CDR3 is TGTGCCATCAGTGAGTCCCTAGCGGGAGGACCCAATGAGCAGTTCTTC.

The rearrangement links TRBV2 to TRBJ1-6; D is unresolved. The V end was cut by 2 bases, the J end by 10 bases, with 12 bases between. Germline CDR1 and CDR2: SNHLY and FYNNEI. The CDR3 extends over 14 amino acids. For the CDR3, the DNA is TGTGCCAGCAGTGAAATGGTCGAAATCTCACCCCTCCACTTT. This sequence encodes CASSEMVEISPLHF.

This clone was observed a few times. This sequence joins TRBV29-1 and TRBJ2-7; D unclear. Trimming shortened V by 4 bases and J by 1 base, and 5 bases separated the two germline ends. Germline V gives CDR1 SQVTM, CDR2 ANQGSEA. This CDR3 has 11 amino acids. DNA of the CDR3: TGCAGCGTTGCGAAGTCCTACGAGCAGTACTTC. This encodes CSVAKSYEQYF.

This clone has only a few counts. The gene calls are TRBV5-1 and TRBJ2-1; 11 bases line up with TRBD2. Trimming cost V 4 bases and J 5 bases; bases outside gene matches: 8. CDR1 and CDR2 (germline): SGHRS, YFSETQ. The CDR3 is made up of 16 amino acids. The chain's CDR3 is CASSRPLAGGHNEQFF. The CDR3, as DNA: TGCGCCAGCAGCAGGCCCCTAGCGGGGGGACACAATGAGCAGTTCTTC.

This clone appeared a few times. The junction shows a germline mismatch at one end, possibly a read error. The chain couples TRBV7-7 to TRBJ2-7; TRBD1 aligns across 7 bases. This CDR3 contains 13 residues. CDR1 is SSHAT, CDR2 FNYEAQ, per germline (reference sequence). The CDR3 loop is CASSFRTGQEQYF. The CDR3 DNA reads as TGTGCTAGCAGCTTCAGGACAGGCCAAGAGCAGTACTTC.